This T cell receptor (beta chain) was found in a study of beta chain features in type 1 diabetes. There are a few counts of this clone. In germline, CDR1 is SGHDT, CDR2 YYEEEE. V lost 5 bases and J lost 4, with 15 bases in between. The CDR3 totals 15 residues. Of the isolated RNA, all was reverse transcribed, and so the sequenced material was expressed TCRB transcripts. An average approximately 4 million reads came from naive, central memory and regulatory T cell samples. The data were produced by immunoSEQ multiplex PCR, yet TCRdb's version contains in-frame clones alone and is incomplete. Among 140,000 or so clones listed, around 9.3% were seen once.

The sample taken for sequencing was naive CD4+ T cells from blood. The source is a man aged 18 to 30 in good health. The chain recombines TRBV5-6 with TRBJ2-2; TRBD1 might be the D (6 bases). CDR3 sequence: CASRPGQRGTGELFF. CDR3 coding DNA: TGTGCCAGCAGGCCAGGACAGAGAGGCACCGGGGAGCTGTTTTTT.